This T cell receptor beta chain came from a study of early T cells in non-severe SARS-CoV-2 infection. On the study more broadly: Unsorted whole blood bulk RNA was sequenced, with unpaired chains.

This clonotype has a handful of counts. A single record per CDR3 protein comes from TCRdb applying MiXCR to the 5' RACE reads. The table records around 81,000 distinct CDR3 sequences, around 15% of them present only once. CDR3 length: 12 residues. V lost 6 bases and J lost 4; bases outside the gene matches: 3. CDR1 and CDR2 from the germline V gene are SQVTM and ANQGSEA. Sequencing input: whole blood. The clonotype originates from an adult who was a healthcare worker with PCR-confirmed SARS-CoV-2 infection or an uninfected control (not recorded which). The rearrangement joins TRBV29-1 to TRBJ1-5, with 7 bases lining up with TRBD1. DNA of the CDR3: TGCAGCGTCGGGGACAGAAATCAGCCCCAGCATTTT. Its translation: CSVGDRNQPQHF.